The TCR beta chain under discussion was sequenced for a study of cytomegalovirus exposure and HLA in healthy donors. About the study: Early release data held 80 million to 100 million unique TCRs from HLA-typed donors.

V was shortened by 2 bases and J by 0 bases, with 8 bases between the two germline ends. Germline values: CDR1 MDHEN, CDR2 SYDVKM. The length of the CDR3 is 14 residues. Primers for the PCR totalled 60 Vbeta and 13 Jbeta. Per the authors' pipeline: Per a later analysis, the number of unique TCR beta chains was approximately 80 million, of which roughly 10 million were shared. The data were produced by immunoSEQ multiplex PCR, yet TCRdb's version contains in-frame clones alone and is incomplete. V, J and clone size derive from that table, while D and trimming were established from the DNA sequence. This table has more than 85,000 clones, about 13% appearing once.

The genes are TRBV28 and TRBJ2-7; D possibly corresponds to TRBD1 (6 bases). The TCR comes from a man in his forties or fifties in good health and CMV-seropositive. The sample comprised PBMCs. The CDR3, as DNA: TGTGCCAGCAGTTTAGGGGGCTACTCCTACGAGCAGTACTTC. Amino acids: CASSLGGYSYEQYF. The whole variable domain, filled in from reference TRBV28 and TRBJ2-7, reads DVKVTQSSRYLVKRTGEKVFLECVQDMDHENMFWYRQDPGLGLRLIYFSYDVKMKEKGDIPEGYSVSREKKERFSLILESASTNQTSMYLCASSLGGYSYEQYFGPGTRLTVT.